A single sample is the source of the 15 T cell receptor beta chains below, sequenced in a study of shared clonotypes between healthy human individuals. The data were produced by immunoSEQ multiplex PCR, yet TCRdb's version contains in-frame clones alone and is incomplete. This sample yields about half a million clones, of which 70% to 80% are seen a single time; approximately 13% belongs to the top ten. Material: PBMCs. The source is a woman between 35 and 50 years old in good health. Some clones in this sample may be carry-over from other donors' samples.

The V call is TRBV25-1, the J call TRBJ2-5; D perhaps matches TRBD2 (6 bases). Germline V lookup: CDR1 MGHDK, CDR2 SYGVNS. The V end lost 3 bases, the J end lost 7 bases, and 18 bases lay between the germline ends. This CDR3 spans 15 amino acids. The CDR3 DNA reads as TGTGCCAGCAGTGAGCCAGCGGAGGGGTACGGGACCCAGTACTTC. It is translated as CASSEPAEGYGTQYF.

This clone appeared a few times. CDR3 sequence reads: CASSPDHGQPQHF. In nucleotides, the CDR3 is TGTGCCAGCTCACCAGACCACGGACAGCCCCAGCATTTT. The V gene is TRBV18, the J gene TRBJ1-5; D gene uncertain. The CDR3 covers 13 residues. The germline V gene has CDR1 KGHSH and CDR2 LQKENI. The V end was cut by 2 bases, the J end by 7 bases, with 9 bases between.

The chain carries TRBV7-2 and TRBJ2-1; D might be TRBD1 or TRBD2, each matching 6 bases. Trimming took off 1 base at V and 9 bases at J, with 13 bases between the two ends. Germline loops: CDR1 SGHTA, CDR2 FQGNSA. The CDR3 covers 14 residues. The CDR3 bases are TGTGCCAGCAGCTTAGTAGGAGGAGGGGGTGAGCAGTTCTTC. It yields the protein CASSLVGGGGEQFF.

CDR3 nucleotides: TGTGCCAGCAGTCCCGGGACTAGCGGGATACTCATCAGCGAGCAGTACTTC. Its translation is CASSPGTSGILISEQYF. This chain links TRBV28 with TRBJ2-7; 13 bases agree with TRBD2. Germline V lookup: CDR1 MDHEN, CDR2 SYDVKM. With 5 bases clipped from V and 6 bases from J, the junction kept 13 bases outside the gene matches. The CDR3 covers 17 residues.

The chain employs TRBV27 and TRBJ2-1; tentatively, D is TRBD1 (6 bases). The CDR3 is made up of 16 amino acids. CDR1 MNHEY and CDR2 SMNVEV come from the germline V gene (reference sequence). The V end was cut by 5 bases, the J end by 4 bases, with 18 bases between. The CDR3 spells CASSTWGRRTYNEQFF. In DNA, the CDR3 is TGTGCCAGCAGTACCTGGGGGCGGAGAACTTACAATGAGCAGTTCTTC.

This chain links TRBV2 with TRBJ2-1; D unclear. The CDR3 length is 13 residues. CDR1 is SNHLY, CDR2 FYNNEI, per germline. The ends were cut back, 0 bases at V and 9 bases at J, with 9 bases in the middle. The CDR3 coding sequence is TGTGCCAGCAGTGAAGCCTGGTCGGCTGAGCAGTTCTTC. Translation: CASSEAWSAEQFF. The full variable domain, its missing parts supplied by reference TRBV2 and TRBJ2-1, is EPEVTQTPSHQVTQMGQEVILRCVPISNHLYFYWYRQILGQKVEFLVSFYNNEISEKSEIFDDQFSVERPDGSNFTLKIRSTKLEDSAMYFCASSEAWSAEQFFGPGTRLTVL.

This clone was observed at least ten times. This CDR3 reads CASRDQPSGEKLFF. As DNA, the CDR3 is TGTGCCAGCAGGGATCAACCTTCGGGTGAAAAACTGTTTTTT. The chain joins TRBV6-1 to TRBJ1-4; no reliable D call. Germline V gene lookup returns CDR1 MNHNS and CDR2 SASEGT. The CDR3 is 14 amino acids. Trimming pared 6 bases from V and 7 bases from J, leaving 15 bases between.

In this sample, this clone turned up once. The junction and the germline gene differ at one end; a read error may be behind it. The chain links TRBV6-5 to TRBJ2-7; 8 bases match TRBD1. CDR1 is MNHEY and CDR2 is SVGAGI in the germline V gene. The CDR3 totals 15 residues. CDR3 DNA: TGTGCCAGCAGATCAGGGGGCGGACTTTACTACGGGCAGTACTTC. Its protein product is CASRSGGGLYYGQYF.

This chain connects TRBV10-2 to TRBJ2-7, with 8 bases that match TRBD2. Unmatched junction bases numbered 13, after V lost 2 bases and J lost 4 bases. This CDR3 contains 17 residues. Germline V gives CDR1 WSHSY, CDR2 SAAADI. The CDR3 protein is CASSERRAGASRYEQYF. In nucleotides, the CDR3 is TGCGCCAGCAGTGAGAGGCGAGCGGGAGCCTCTCGTTACGAGCAGTACTTC.

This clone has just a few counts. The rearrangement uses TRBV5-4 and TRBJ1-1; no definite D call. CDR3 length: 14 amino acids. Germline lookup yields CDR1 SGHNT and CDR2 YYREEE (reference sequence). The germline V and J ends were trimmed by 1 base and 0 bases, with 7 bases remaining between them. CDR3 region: CASSLQRVNTEAFF. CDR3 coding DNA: TGTGCCAGCAGCTTGCAGAGGGTGAACACTGAAGCTTTCTTT.

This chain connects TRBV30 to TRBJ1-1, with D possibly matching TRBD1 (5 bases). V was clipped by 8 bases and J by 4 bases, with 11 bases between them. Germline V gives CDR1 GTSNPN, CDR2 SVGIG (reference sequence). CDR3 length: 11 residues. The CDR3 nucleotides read TGTGCCAGCGCCGGGACCACTGAAGCTTTCTTT. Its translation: CASAGTTEAFF.

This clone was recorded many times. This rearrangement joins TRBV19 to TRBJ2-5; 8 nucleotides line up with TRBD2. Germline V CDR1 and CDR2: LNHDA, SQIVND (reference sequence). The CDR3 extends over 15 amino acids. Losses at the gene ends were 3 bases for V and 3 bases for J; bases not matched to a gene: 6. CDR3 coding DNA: TGTGCCAGTAGTATGCCAGCGGGGGCGAAAGAGACCCAGTACTTC. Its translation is CASSMPAGAKETQYF.

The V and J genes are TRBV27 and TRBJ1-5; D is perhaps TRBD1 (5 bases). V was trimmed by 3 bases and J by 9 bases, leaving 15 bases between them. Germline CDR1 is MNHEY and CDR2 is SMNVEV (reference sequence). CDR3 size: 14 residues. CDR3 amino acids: CASSLDTFGTPQHF. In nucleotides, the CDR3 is TGTGCCAGCAGTTTGGACACATTCGGAACGCCCCAGCATTTT.

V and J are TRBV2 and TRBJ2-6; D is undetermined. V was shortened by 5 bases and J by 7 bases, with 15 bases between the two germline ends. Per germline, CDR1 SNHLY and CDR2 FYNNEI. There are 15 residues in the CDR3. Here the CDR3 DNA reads TGTGCCAGCAGTTTAGGCCAGAATGAAGCCAACGTCCTGACTTTC. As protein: CASSLGQNEANVLTF.

The CDR3 spells CASSKGQQLNQPQHF. The CDR3 bases are TGTGCCAGCAGCAAGGGACAGCAACTTAATCAGCCCCAGCATTTT. The chain has TRBV21-1 and TRBJ1-5; the table gives TRBD1 as D, unverified against the DNA. TRBV21-1 is flagged as a pseudogene. The CDR3 consists of 15 residues.